The 5 T cell receptor beta chains given below trace back to one sample, sequenced in a study of spatial heterogeneity in lung cancer. TCRdb redid the calling of the 5' RACE reads with MiXCR, one entry per CDR3 protein. The repertoire holds around 63,000 distinct CDR3 sequences, with under 7.5% as singletons. Time point specified: sample taken at primary tumor resection. This sample comprised PBMCs, obtained at surgery. The receptors derive from a female donor with early-stage non-small cell lung cancer.

This clonotype has only a few counts. This sequence joins TRBV6-5 and TRBJ1-1, with D maybe TRBD1 (5 bases). The germline V and J ends were trimmed by 7 bases and 6 bases, with 18 bases remaining between them. Germline lookup yields CDR1 MNHEY and CDR2 SVGAGI. CDR3 size: 14 residues. CDR3 in DNA: TGTGCCAGCATCCAGGGTGGGGGGTTTCCTGAAGCTTTCTTT. Translating gives CASIQGGGFPEAFF.

This clonotype was picked up many times. The rearrangement uses TRBV6-1 and TRBJ2-3, with D possibly being TRBD1 (6 bases). The CDR3 loop spans 13 amino acids. The germline gives CDR1 MNHNS, CDR2 SASEGT. V was cut by 7 bases and J by 2 bases, with 10 bases left in between. The CDR3 nucleotides read TGTGCCAGCATGGACAGAGTCACAGATACGCAGTATTTT. Translation: CASMDRVTDTQYF.

In its sample, this clonotype was seen many times. The chain has TRBV21-1 and TRBJ2-5; TRBD1 was called by the table and not checked on the DNA. TRBV21-1 is recorded as a pseudogene. The CDR3 runs 17 residues. CDR3 sequence: CASSHVEAQGCGKTQYF. The CDR3 coding sequence is TGTGCCAGCAGCCATGTAGAGGCACAGGGATGCGGTAAGACCCAGTACTTC.

This clonotype has just a few counts. The rearrangement links TRBV11-3 to TRBJ2-3, with a tentative D call TRBD2 (6 bases). Germline assignment: CDR1 SGHNT and CDR2 YENEEA. The CDR3 is made up of 14 amino acids. V gave up 2 bases and J gave up 6 bases, with 12 bases separating them. CDR3 DNA sequence: TGTGCCAGCAGCTTAACGGGAGCGGTCGATACGCAGTATTTT. Amino acid sequence: CASSLTGAVDTQYF. Combining the CDR3 with reference TRBV11-3 and TRBJ2-3 gives the whole variable domain EAGVVQSPRYKIIEKKQPVAFWCNPISGHNTLYWYLQNLGQGPELLIRYENEEAVDDSQLPKDRFSAERLKGVDSTLKIQPAELGDSAVYLCASSLTGAVDTQYFGPGTRLTVL.

This clonotype has just one count. The chain has TRBV20-1 and TRBJ2-1; perhaps TRBD2 as D (6 bases). Per germline, CDR1 DFQATT and CDR2 SNEGSKA (reference sequence). This CDR3 comprises 15 residues. Between the trimmed V and J ends, which lost 2 bases and 0 bases, there was a span of 11 bases. CDR3 DNA sequence: TGCAGTGCTAGAACCCGGGGGAGCTCCTACAATGAGCAGTTCTTC. This translates into CSARTRGSSYNEQFF.